This entry concerns a single TCR beta chain. Antigen specificity is unknown. A universal primer site arose from template switching, and cDNA bore unique molecular identifiers. MiXCR was run by TCRdb on the 5' RACE reads, yielding one entry per CDR3 protein. The data hold more than 1.5 million distinct CDR3 sequences, with around 33% observed a single time. The CDR3 consists of 13 residues. Germline assignment: CDR1 MNHNS and CDR2 SASEGT. The sample is drawn from a study of identical twins. Broader study findings: Some out-of-frame alpha sequences were shared by twins, and these showed excess low generation probability. These conclusions were based on statistical analysis (cross-sectional, not following the same donors). With abundant cord blood beta clonotypes, insertions were fewer; memory repertoires showed no such pattern.

Material: cord blood. This receptor was obtained from a newborn girl in good health. The chain uses TRBV6-1 and TRBJ2-5, with D uncertain. The J call could be wrong; TRBJ2-7 is a better fit for the DNA end. The CDR3 sequence is CASTKMGFYEQYF. DNA of the CDR3: TGTGCCAGCACCAAGATGGGATTCTACGAGCAGTACTTC.